The 4 T cell receptor beta chains given below trace back to one sample, sequenced in a study of Graves' ophthalmopathy and Graves' hyperthyroidism. Amplified TCR beta CDR3 regions were obtained using RNA transcripts as template. First-round RT-PCR used HTBI primers; second-round multiplex PCR followed. TCRdb itself ran the multiplex PCR reads through MiXCR, one entry per CDR3 protein. The profile shows roughly 1.1 million distinct CDR3 sequences, roughly two fifths of them singletons. The sample comprised peripheral blood or thyroid tissue (not recorded which). All receptors derive from an adult man with Graves' hyperthyroidism.

This clonotype was seen repeatedly, ten times or more. V gene TRBV7-2 combines with J gene TRBJ1-6; no reliable D call. The CDR3 runs to 13 residues. Per germline, CDR1 SGHTA and CDR2 FQGNSA. Trimming took 2 bases from V and 7 from J, leaving 6 bases between them. CDR3 in DNA: TGTGCCAGCAGCTTATCCCCGAATTCACCCCTCCACTTT. Amino acid sequence: CASSLSPNSPLHF.

The chain links TRBV29-1 to TRBJ1-1; a possible D gene is TRBD1 (6 bases). The CDR3 sequence is 15 residues long. The V and J ends lost 3 bases and 3 bases respectively, with 17 bases between them. CDR1 is SQVTM and CDR2 is ANQGSEA in the germline V gene. The chain's CDR3 is CSVDGIRGEDTEAFF. CDR3 sequence (DNA): TGCAGCGTTGATGGGATCAGGGGAGAGGACACTGAAGCTTTCTTT.

This clonotype occurred a few times. Its ends do not fully match the called genes, so a read error is possible. The gene calls are TRBV4-3 and TRBJ1-2, with D uncertain. The germline CDR1 and CDR2 sequences are LGHNA and YSLEER. The CDR3 has 15 residues. CDR3 loop: CASSQAAPAKYGYTF. The CDR3 region has the DNA TGCGCCAGCAGCCAAGCGGCTCCCGCTAAGTATGGCTACACCTTC.

The rearrangement uses TRBV4-3 and TRBJ2-7; D remains ambiguous. Germline CDR1 reads LGHNA; CDR2 reads YSLEER. This CDR3 comprises 15 residues. V shed 4 bases and J shed 5 bases, with 18 bases lying between them. In DNA form, the CDR3 reads TGCGCCAGCAGCCGCCTACCCAGTACTGGAGACGAGCAGTACTTC. As protein: CASSRLPSTGDEQYF.